Below, 10 T cell receptor beta chains from the same sample are listed, as sequenced in a study of blood T cell repertoires in COVID-19. Sequenced by immunoSEQ multiplex PCR; TCRdb stores in-frame clones only, minus some. The sample consists of under 35,000 clones, approximately 88% of them appearing once. The sequenced material came from peripheral blood. Receptors originate from a man aged 55 to 70 with active COVID-19.

This CDR3 reads CASSKKATGRRGATEAFF. The CDR3 DNA is TGTGCCAGCAGCAAAAAGGCGACAGGGAGAAGAGGAGCCACTGAAGCTTTCTTT. The gene calls are TRBV21-1 and TRBJ1-1; TRBD1, the table's D call, lacks a check against the DNA. TRBV21-1 is marked as a pseudogene. CDR3 length: 18 residues.

The V and J genes are TRBV19 and TRBJ2-1; 10 bases align to TRBD2. The CDR3 is 16 residues long. J lost 12 bases, V lost 4 bases, and 15 bases had no gene match. Germline assignment: CDR1 LNHDA and CDR2 SQIVND (reference sequence). The CDR3, as DNA: TGTGCCAGTAGTACTGTACTAGCGGGATCTATTCGGGGGCAGTTCTTC. Protein sequence: CASSTVLAGSIRGQFF.

The genes are TRBV3-1 (or the pseudogene TRBV3-2) and TRBJ2-2; 9 bases are a match to TRBD2. This CDR3 comprises 16 residues. V lost 7 bases to trimming and J lost 2 bases; unmatched junction nucleotides: 8. Germline values: CDR1 LGHDT, CDR2 YNNKEL (reference sequence). The CDR3 DNA reads as TGTGCCAGCAAGCAGGAGGGGACTAGCAACACCGGGGAGCTGTTTTTT. This gives the protein CASKQEGTSNTGELFF.

The sample holds one count of this clone. The CDR3 DNA is TGCGCCAGCAGTGAGCCAGGCAGCTACGAGCAGTACTTC. The encoded protein is CASSEPGSYEQYF. The V and J genes are TRBV10-1 and TRBJ2-7; D is uncertain. Germline CDR1 reads WNHNN; CDR2 reads SYGVQD (reference sequence). Deletions cut 2 bases from V and 3 bases from J, with 8 bases between. The CDR3 consists of 13 residues.

V usage is TRBV28 and J usage is TRBJ1-5; D is uncertain. This CDR3 is built from 15 residues. From germline, CDR1 is MDHEN and CDR2 SYDVKM. V shed 4 bases and J shed 7 bases, with 17 bases lying between them. In DNA form, the CDR3 reads TGTGCCAGCAGTTCGCCAGGAGGGATGGTCCAGCCCCAGCATTTT. It codes for CASSSPGGMVQPQHF.

The chain couples TRBV11-2 to TRBJ2-7; 7 bases are shared with TRBD2. Germline CDR1 and CDR2: SGHAT and FQNNGV. After removal of 1 base from V and 2 bases from J, the junction contained 2 bases not matched to a gene. The CDR3 extends over 14 amino acids. This CDR3 is CASSLGLAAYEQYF. CDR3 coding DNA: TGTGCCAGCAGCTTAGGGCTAGCGGCCTACGAGCAGTACTTC.

The chain combines TRBV19 with TRBJ1-3; 8 nucleotides agree with TRBD1. After removal of 5 bases from V and 0 bases from J, the junction contained 9 bases not matched to a gene. The CDR3 is 17 residues long. The germline CDR1 and CDR2 sequences are LNHDA and SQIVND (reference sequence). The CDR3 loop reads CASSAPGQGFSGNTIYF. In DNA form, the CDR3 reads TGTGCCAGTAGTGCCCCCGGACAGGGCTTCTCTGGAAACACCATATATTTT.

This chain joins TRBV7-2 and TRBJ2-1, with TRBD2 matching over 9 bases. Germline values: CDR1 SGHTA, CDR2 FQGNSA. The CDR3 has 17 amino acids. Germline trimming cut 5 bases from V and 4 bases from J; bases unmatched to any gene: 12. As DNA, the CDR3 is TGTGCCAGCAGCCGGGGGGGAGCGGGAGGTTGGTACAATGAGCAGTTCTTC. This sequence encodes CASSRGGAGGWYNEQFF.

This chain links TRBV6-5 with TRBJ2-5, with 8 nucleotides matching TRBD2. With 4 bases clipped from V and 7 bases from J, the junction kept 8 bases outside the gene matches. CDR1 and CDR2 (germline): MNHEY, SVGAGI. This CDR3 has 14 amino acids. CDR3 in DNA: TGTGCCAGCAGTTCCACAGCGGGAGAGGGGACCCAGTACTTC. This translates into CASSSTAGEGTQYF.

The chain couples TRBV18 to TRBJ2-2; tentatively, D is TRBD1 (6 bases). Germline loops: CDR1 KGHSH, CDR2 LQKENI. The CDR3 consists of 16 residues. V was trimmed by 2 bases and J by 1 base, leaving 11 bases between them. CDR3 residues: CASSPYAGENTGELFF. For the CDR3, the DNA is TGTGCCAGCTCACCATACGCAGGGGAGAACACCGGGGAGCTGTTTTTT. The full variable domain, completed using reference TRBV18 and TRBJ2-2, is NAGVMQNPRHLVRRRGQEARLRCSPMKGHSHVYWYRQLPEEGLKFMVYLQKENIIDESGMPKERFSAEFPKEGPSILRIQQVVRGDSAAYFCASSPYAGENTGELFFGEGSRLTVL.